This TCR beta chain was obtained from a study of blood T cell repertoires in COVID-19. Study information: The United States, Italy and Spain supplied acute and convalescent COVID-19 samples. T cells, B-cell-depleted T cells, or PBMCs supplied cDNA or gDNA.

Original processing notes: Reference gene primer amplification in the assay estimated nucleated cell counts. Measured with immunoSEQ multiplex PCR; TCRdb has only the in-frame clones, and not every one. The V and J calls and clone size were taken over from that table, and D and trimming were inferred from the DNA. The sample shows about 200,000 clones, more than 75% of them seen only once. The CDR3 totals 13 residues. CDR1 and CDR2 from the germline V gene are LNHDA and SQIVND (reference sequence). V lost 8 bases and J lost 3; bases outside the gene matches: 6. The clonotype originates from a human donor in a cohort sampled during active COVID-19. The specimen was peripheral blood. The chain employs TRBV19 and TRBJ2-7, with 8 positions matching TRBD1. As DNA, the CDR3 is TGTGCCAGTGCTCAGGGGGCGGTCTACGAGCAGTACTTC. It codes for CASAQGAVYEQYF.